This T cell receptor beta chain was sequenced for a study of CD8 T cells in Susac syndrome. In contrast to the negatively isolated CD8+ and CD4+ T cells, TEMRA cells were FACS-enriched. Reverse transcription of about 0.45 to 1 ug RNA used random hexamers. Amplification of TCR beta CDR3 used immunoSEQ multiplex PCR across 54 Vbeta and 13 Jbeta. Each CDR3 protein gets one entry after TCRdb re-called the immunoSEQ multiplex PCR reads with MiXCR. The table shows hundreds of thousands of distinct CDR3 sequences, with 75% to 90% occurring only once. Trimming removed 1 base from V and 9 bases from J, with 16 bases in between. The germline V gene has CDR1 SGHAT and CDR2 FQNNGV. The CDR3 loop spans 15 amino acids.

Specimen: CD8+ T cells from PBMCs. This sequence originates from a human donor with multiple sclerosis. The chain has TRBV11-2 and TRBJ2-1, with D possibly being TRBD2 (5 bases). As DNA, the CDR3 is TGTGCCAGCAGCTTAGGACCCTATGGTGGAGGTGAGCAGTTCTTC. Its protein product is CASSLGPYGGGEQFF. Drawing the rest from reference TRBV11-2 and TRBJ2-1, the complete variable domain is EAGVAQSPRYKIIEKRQSVAFWCNPISGHATLYWYQQILGQGPKLLIQFQNNGVVDDSQLPKDRFSAERLKGVDSTLKIQPAKLEDSAVYLCASSLGPYGGGEQFFGPGTRLTVL.